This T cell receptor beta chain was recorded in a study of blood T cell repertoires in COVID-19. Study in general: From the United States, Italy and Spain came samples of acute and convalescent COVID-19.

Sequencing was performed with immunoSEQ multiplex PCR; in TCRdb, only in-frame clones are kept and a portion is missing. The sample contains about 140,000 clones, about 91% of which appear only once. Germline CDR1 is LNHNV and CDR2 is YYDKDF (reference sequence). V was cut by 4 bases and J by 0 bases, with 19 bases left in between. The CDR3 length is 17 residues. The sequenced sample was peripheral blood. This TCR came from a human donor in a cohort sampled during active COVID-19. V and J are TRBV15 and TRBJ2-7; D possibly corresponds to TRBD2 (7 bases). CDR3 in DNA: TGTGCCACCAGCATCCAAGGGGGGGCCCGGAGCTCCTACGAGCAGTACTTC. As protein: CATSIQGGARSSYEQYF.